Listed below are T cell receptor beta chains from one sample, sequenced in a study of control samples from healthy donors and cancer patients. Profiled with immunoSEQ multiplex PCR; TCRdb holds only in-frame clones, not every one. The sample records 160,000 or so clones, 96% being singletons. Source material: blood. Receptor source: a woman under 40 in good health. The CDR3 runs from the conserved cysteine through the conserved F or W. The D gene is left open where the match is weak. Rows may omit the clone size; those that give it use once, few, many or a size class.

j_call | clone_size | v_call | d_call | cdr3_aa | cdr3_nt
TRBJ1-2 | . | TRBV27 | . | CASRFTYGPNYGYTF | TGTGCCAGCAGGTTTACCTACGGACCGAACTATGGCTACACCTTC
TRBJ1-3 | few | TRBV28 | . | CASSLGGHASYTIYF | TGTGCCAGCAGTCTAGGGGGTCACGCGTCGTACACCATATATTTT
TRBJ2-5 | once | TRBV28 | . | CASSRGKETQYF | TGTGCCAGCAGCCGGGGAAAAGAGACCCAGTACTTC
TRBJ2-7 | . | TRBV5-4 | . | CASSLSSARSYEQYF | TGTGCCAGCAGCTTATCCAGCGCCCGCTCCTACGAGCAGTACTTC
TRBJ1-5 | . | TRBV29-1 | TRBD1 | CSVDYTGQGDQPQHF | TGCAGCGTTGACTACACGGGACAGGGCGATCAGCCCCAGCATTTT
TRBJ1-2 | once | TRBV6-6 | . | CASSYRGAHTF | TGTGCCAGCAGTTATCGGGGGGCGCATACCTTC
TRBJ2-3 | . | TRBV18 | . | CASSPDITDTQYF | TGTGCCAGCTCACCAGACATCACAGATACGCAGTATTTT
TRBJ1-1 | . | TRBV28 | . | CASGIGGAFTEAFF | TGTGCCAGCGGTATAGGGGGGGCCTTCACTGAAGCTTTCTTT
TRBJ1-1 | . | TRBV5-1 | TRBD1 | CASSGGPGQGAGTEAFF | TGCGCCAGCAGCGGGGGCCCCGGACAGGGGGCTGGGACTGAAGCTTTCTTT
TRBJ1-3 | . | TRBV3-1/TRBV3-2 | TRBD1 | CASSQLYRGTRVGNTIYF | TGTGCCAGCAGCCAACTATACAGGGGGACTCGAGTAGGAAACACCATATATTTT
TRBJ2-7 | once | TRBV4-1 | . | CASSQDRGTSFVQYF | TGCGCCAGCAGCCAAGATCGAGGTACTAGCTTTGTGCAGTACTTC
TRBJ2-5 | . | TRBV5-4 | . | CASSPGGVRETQYF | TGTGCCAGCAGCCCGGGTGGGGTGCGTGAGACCCAGTACTTC
TRBJ1-6 | . | TRBV10-3 | . | CAISESENRSPLHF | TGTGCCATCAGTGAGTCCGAGAATCGCTCACCCCTCCACTTT
TRBJ2-7 | . | TRBV6-5 | TRBD1 | CASSKTGVAYEQYF | TGTGCCAGCAGCAAGACAGGGGTGGCCTACGAGCAGTACTTC
TRBJ1-2 | . | TRBV5-1 | TRBD1 | CASSLGQGASYGYTF | TGCGCCAGCAGCTTGGGACAGGGGGCGAGCTATGGCTACACCTTC
TRBJ1-4 | . | TRBV7-9 | TRBD1 | CASSFRTGNEKLFF | TGTGCCAGCAGCTTCCGGACAGGAAATGAAAAACTGTTTTTT
TRBJ1-5 | . | TRBV15 | . | CATSRDTGDQPQHF | TGTGCCACCAGCAGAGATACAGGCGATCAGCCCCAGCATTTT
TRBJ1-1 | . | TRBV18 | . | CASSQGPNTEAFF | TGTGCCAGCTCACAGGGACCTAACACTGAAGCTTTCTTT
TRBJ2-2 | . | TRBV14 | . | CASSQHLRGSITGELFF | TGTGCCAGCAGCCAACATCTACGTGGGAGTATCACCGGGGAGCTGTTTTTT
TRBJ2-3 | . | TRBV7-9 | . | CASSAAADTQYF | TGTGCCAGCAGCGCAGCGGCAGATACGCAGTATTTT
TRBJ1-1 | . | TRBV7-2 | TRBD1 | CASSLGGQVDMNTEAFF | TGTGCCAGCAGCTTAGGGGGACAGGTCGATATGAACACTGAAGCTTTCTTT
TRBJ1-1 | once | TRBV6-6 | . | CASSYSMEGDTEAFF | TGTGCCAGCAGTTACTCGATGGAGGGTGACACTGAAGCTTTCTTT
TRBJ2-2 | once | TRBV10-2 | . | CASSESAAAGELFF | TGCGCCAGCAGTGAATCCGCTGCAGCCGGGGAGCTGTTTTTT
TRBJ1-4 | . | TRBV9 | . | CASSSGGRALNEKLFF | TGTGCCAGCAGCTCCGGGGGGAGGGCTCTTAATGAAAAACTGTTTTTT
TRBJ1-1 | . | TRBV3-1/TRBV3-2 | TRBD1 | CASSQDRDRMNTEAFF | TGTGCCAGCAGCCAAGATCGGGACAGGATGAACACTGAAGCTTTCTTT
TRBJ2-3 | . | TRBV9 | . | CASSTRLRGSTDTQYF | TGTGCCAGCAGCACCCGATTGAGGGGAAGCACAGATACGCAGTATTTT
TRBJ2-1 | . | TRBV7-7 | . | CASSFGPDNEQFF | TGTGCTAGCAGCTTTGGGCCAGACAATGAGCAGTTCTTC
TRBJ2-2 | . | TRBV5-1 | . | CASSLAGSSNTGELFF | TGCGCCAGCAGCTTGGCGGGGTCCTCCAACACCGGGGAGCTGTTTTTT
TRBJ2-1 | . | TRBV29-1 | . | CSVEGGWNEQFF | TGCAGCGTTGAAGGGGGATGGAATGAGCAGTTCTTC
TRBJ1-2 | . | TRBV3-1/TRBV3-2 | . | CASSPQAGRAYGYTF | TGTGCCAGCAGCCCTCAGGCGGGCAGGGCGTATGGCTACACCTTC
TRBJ2-7 | . | TRBV5-5 | TRBD1 | CASSYHRGSYEQYF | TGTGCCAGCAGCTACCACAGGGGCTCCTACGAGCAGTACTTC
TRBJ1-1 | . | TRBV7-9 | . | CASSASSGTTEAFF | TGTGCCAGCAGCGCATCTTCTGGGACCACTGAAGCTTTCTTT
TRBJ2-3 | . | TRBV27 | . | CASSPKSGSPGTQYF | TGTGCCAGCAGTCCAAAAAGTGGGAGCCCAGGTACGCAGTATTTT
TRBJ1-3 | . | TRBV6-6 | TRBD1 | CASRGQGRSGNTIYF | TGTGCCAGCAGGGGACAGGGGCGCTCTGGAAACACCATATATTTT
TRBJ1-1 | . | TRBV5-4 | TRBD1 | CASSLSLGDRAEAFF | TGTGCCAGCAGCTTGAGTTTAGGGGACAGGGCTGAAGCTTTCTTT
TRBJ2-3 | . | TRBV5-5 | . | CASSPRADTQYF | TGTGCCAGCAGCCCACGGGCAGATACGCAGTATTTT
TRBJ2-1 | . | TRBV19 | . | CASTLGARGNEQFF | TGTGCCAGTACTCTCGGGGCACGAGGCAATGAGCAGTTCTTC
TRBJ1-1 | . | TRBV9 | TRBD1 | CASSVGGTGDTEAFF | TGTGCCAGCAGCGTAGGGGGAACAGGGGACACTGAAGCTTTCTTT
TRBJ2-6 | . | TRBV28 | . | CASSFDEVGANVLTF | TGTGCCAGCAGTTTCGACGAGGTTGGGGCCAACGTCCTGACTTTC
TRBJ1-6 | few | TRBV14 | . | CASSRPGRREYSPLHF | TGTGCCAGCAGCCGCCCGGGTAGGAGGGAGTATTCACCCCTCCACTTT
TRBJ1-1 | . | TRBV2 | TRBD1 | CASTRQGVTEAFF | TGTGCCAGCACTAGACAGGGGGTCACTGAAGCTTTCTTT
TRBJ2-5 | . | TRBV5-6 | TRBD1 | CASSLTGTETQYF | TGTGCCAGCAGCCTGACAGGGACAGAGACCCAGTACTTC
TRBJ1-2 | . | TRBV3-1/TRBV3-2 | . | CASSRRGGYGYTF | TGTGCCAGCAGCCGAAGAGGGGGCTATGGCTACACCTTC
TRBJ2-6 | . | TRBV3-1/TRBV3-2 | TRBD1 | CASGRTGNSGANVLTF | TGTGCCAGCGGGAGGACAGGGAACTCTGGGGCCAACGTCCTGACTTTC
TRBJ1-2 | once | TRBV7-6 | TRBD1 | CASSASGQGGGYTF | TGTGCCAGCAGCGCCTCGGGACAGGGGGGTGGCTACACCTTC
TRBJ2-3 | . | TRBV5-4 | . | CASSSGGSRTTDTQYF | TGTGCCAGCAGCTCCGGGGGATCAAGGACCACAGATACGCAGTATTTT
TRBJ1-6 | . | TRBV3-1/TRBV3-2 | . | CASSQGPNSPLHF | TGTGCCAGCAGCCAAGGCCCTAATTCACCCCTCCACTTT
TRBJ2-2 | . | TRBV7-9 | TRBD2 | CASSLTSGGPRGTGELFF | TGTGCCAGCAGCTTAACTAGCGGGGGCCCACGGGGCACCGGGGAGCTGTTTTTT
TRBJ2-7 | . | TRBV7-9 | . | CASSSQPLSRTASSYEQYF | TGTGCCAGCAGCTCTCAACCCCTTTCCCGGACGGCTAGCTCCTACGAGCAGTACTTC
TRBJ1-1 | . | TRBV6-5 | . | CASSYSPAGENTEAFF | TGTGCCAGCAGTTACTCCCCCGCCGGGGAGAACACTGAAGCTTTCTTT
TRBJ1-6 | . | TRBV25-1 | TRBD1 | CATKGQLNSPLHF | TGTGCCACCAAGGGACAGCTTAATTCACCCCTCCACTTT
TRBJ2-7 | . | TRBV2 | TRBD1 | CASQRQGSLYEQYF | TGTGCCAGCCAGCGACAGGGCAGCCTCTACGAGCAGTACTTC
TRBJ2-7 | . | TRBV5-1 | TRBD1 | CASSLTGVEEQYF | TGCGCCAGCAGCTTGACAGGGGTGGAGGAGCAGTACTTC
TRBJ2-3 | . | TRBV6-1 | . | CASSEALVRTDTQYF | TGTGCCAGCAGTGAAGCGTTAGTTCGCACAGATACGCAGTATTTT
TRBJ1-1 | . | TRBV30 | . | CAWSPGLGYEAFF | TGTGCCTGGAGTCCGGGTCTGGGGTATGAAGCTTTCTTT